This T cell receptor beta chain was captured by sequencing in a study of T cells after yellow fever vaccination. One entry per CDR3 protein, called by TCRdb with MiXCR from the 5' RACE reads. The sample has a few hundred thousand distinct CDR3 sequences; approximately 8% are singletons. This clonotype appeared many times. There are 19 residues in the CDR3. CDR1 SGHDT and CDR2 YYEEEE come from the germline V gene. After removal of 0 bases from V and 0 bases from J, the junction contained 10 bases not matched to a gene. The specimen comprised PBMCs, sampled about 49 days after the first yellow fever vaccination. This sequence originates from a man between 18 and 35 years old who received the YFV17D yellow fever vaccine. The genes are TRBV5-6 and TRBJ2-3; 10 bases fit TRBD2. The DNA for the CDR3 is TGTGCCAGCAGCTTGGCGCGGCTAGCGGGGGAACCTAGCACAGATACGCAGTATTTT. Translating gives CASSLARLAGEPSTDTQYF. Looking up the rest from reference TRBV5-6 and TRBJ2-3 gives the full variable domain: DAGVTQSPTHLIKTRGQQVTLRCSPKSGHDTVSWYQQALGQGPQFIFQYYEEEERQRGNFPDRFSGHQFPNYSSELNVNALLLGDSALYLCASSLARLAGEPSTDTQYFGPGTRLTVL.